This T cell receptor (beta chain) was found in a study of CD8 T cells in ankylosing spondylitis. Study-wide results and caveats: Blood of patients with ankylosing spondylitis appeared to be characterized by a TCR beta motif of eight or nine highly homologous variants. Reactive arthritis synovial fluid and blood previously showed some of these motif variants. Clones linked to disease were reported to show significant enrichment in matched ankylosing spondylitis synovial fluid. Relatively scarce in peripheral blood, disease-linked clones were CD8+.

In its sample, this clonotype was seen many times. Its antigen is as yet unknown. V shed 5 bases and J 0 bases; nucleotides not matched to a gene: 1. The CDR3 contains 14 residues. Germline values: CDR1 ENHRY, CDR2 SYGVKD. Researchers built TCR beta libraries using quantitative 5'-RACE with molecular barcodes. Each CDR3 protein gets one entry after TCRdb re-called the 5' RACE reads with MiXCR. The table lists approximately 440,000 distinct CDR3 sequences, 15% to 20% of them singletons. This receptor was obtained from a male donor with ankylosing spondylitis. Sequencing was performed on blood, either unsorted or a sorted T cell fraction (not recorded which). The chain couples TRBV10-3 to TRBJ2-1; 7 bases align to TRBD2. CDR3 in amino acids: CAISRGSSYNEQFF. CDR3 coding DNA: TGTGCCATCAGTCGCGGGAGCTCCTACAATGAGCAGTTCTTC.